Below are 20 T cell receptor beta chains sequenced from a single sample in a study of OX40 agonist ivuxolimab in advanced cancers. Sequencing used immunoSEQ multiplex PCR; TCRdb keeps in-frame clones, though not all of them. The profile covers more than 80,000 clones, with roughly 93% appearing a single time and about 0.27% taken by the ten largest. This specimen was CD4+ or CD8+ T cells sorted from blood, taken in a trial of the OX40 agonist ivuxolimab. The receptors were sampled from an adult with an advanced solid tumor such as melanoma, head and neck, liver or kidney cancer.

The CDR3 sequence is CASSLGYQPQHF. CDR3 DNA: TGTGCCAGCAGCTTAGGCTATCAGCCCCAGCATTTT. The chain couples TRBV7-2 to TRBJ1-5; no firm D call. The CDR3 loop spans 12 amino acids. The germline V gene encodes CDR1 SGHTA and CDR2 FQGNSA. V shed 1 base and J shed 5 bases, with 3 bases lying between them.

The chain recombines TRBV28 with TRBJ1-5; 7 bases match TRBD1. With 9 bases clipped from V and 3 bases from J, the junction kept 23 bases outside the gene matches. CDR1 and CDR2 from the germline V gene are MDHEN and SYDVKM. The CDR3 contains 19 residues. CDR3 residues: CARDFRREQGDPYNQPQHF. CDR3 in DNA: TGTGCCAGAGACTTCCGTCGCGAGCAGGGGGACCCCTACAATCAGCCCCAGCATTTT.

The rearrangement joins TRBV11-2 to TRBJ2-5, with 9 bases aligning to TRBD2. Germline-derived CDR1 and CDR2 are SGHAT and FQNNGV. Losses at the gene ends were 5 bases for V and 5 bases for J; bases not matched to a gene: 0. This CDR3 region has 12 residues. DNA for the CDR3: TGTGCCAGCAGCCTAGCGGGGGAGACCCAGTACTTC. It yields the protein CASSLAGETQYF.

The chain combines TRBV5-6 with TRBJ1-5; 7 nucleotides agree with TRBD1. The CDR3 is 15 residues long. The germline CDR1 and CDR2 sequences are SGHDT and YYEEEE. V gave up 4 bases and J gave up 7 bases; unmatched junction bases: 11. In DNA form, the CDR3 reads TGTGCCAGCAGCGGCGGAGGGGGCGCGGGGCAGCCCCAGCATTTT. As protein: CASSGGGGAGQPQHF.

This rearrangement joins TRBV5-4 to TRBJ1-2; TRBD1 matches at 8 bases. V was clipped by 5 bases and J by 6 bases; unmatched bases: 6. Germline CDR1 and CDR2: SGHNT and YYREEE (reference sequence). This CDR3 is 13 amino acids long. CDR3 protein: CASSRTGQHGYTF. In DNA, the CDR3 is TGTGCCAGCAGTCGGACAGGGCAACATGGCTACACCTTC.

V is TRBV10-3 and J is TRBJ1-2; D not resolved. V was pared by 9 bases and J by 5 bases, with 10 bases between. Germline CDR1 reads ENHRY; CDR2 reads SYGVKD. This CDR3 is built from 11 residues. The CDR3 loop is CAIQSGYGYTF. CDR3 DNA sequence: TGTGCCATACAAAGTGGGTATGGCTACACCTTC.

V usage is TRBV19 and J usage is TRBJ1-5, with TRBD1 as a possible D gene (6 bases). There are 15 residues in the CDR3. Trimming cost V 5 bases and J 7 bases, with 18 bases left between them. From germline, CDR1 is LNHDA and CDR2 SQIVND (reference sequence). As DNA, the CDR3 is TGTGCCAGTAGTGTCCCCCAGGGGAACATCCAGCCCCAGCATTTT. It specifies CASSVPQGNIQPQHF.

This clone was detected only once. The chain links TRBV10-3 to TRBJ2-3; D not resolved. V shed 4 bases and J shed 1 base, with 3 bases lying between them. The germline gives CDR1 ENHRY, CDR2 SYGVKD. This CDR3 is built from 12 residues. In DNA, the CDR3 is TGTGCCATCAGTGTGGGCACAGATACGCAGTATTTT. Translating it yields CAISVGTDTQYF.

V is TRBV2 and J is TRBJ2-3; no firm D call. Germline V lookup: CDR1 SNHLY, CDR2 FYNNEI. Trimming took off 6 bases at V and 0 bases at J, with 4 bases between the two ends. This CDR3 contains 12 residues. The CDR3 DNA follows: TGTGCCAGCAGGTATAGCACAGATACGCAGTATTTT. Its translation is CASRYSTDTQYF. Variable domain in full (rest from reference TRBV2 and TRBJ2-3): EPEVTQTPSHQVTQMGQEVILRCVPISNHLYFYWYRQILGQKVEFLVSFYNNEISEKSEIFDDQFSVERPDGSNFTLKIRSTKLEDSAMYFCASRYSTDTQYFGPGTRLTVL.

V and J are TRBV28 and TRBJ1-4; D uncertain. Trimming removed 2 bases from V and 0 bases from J, with 7 bases in between. Germline lookup yields CDR1 MDHEN and CDR2 SYDVKM. This CDR3 comprises 15 residues. The CDR3 region has the DNA TGTGCCAGCAGTTTACTCGGGGCAACTAATGAAAAACTGTTTTTT. Protein product: CASSLLGATNEKLFF.

The V gene is TRBV7-2, the J gene TRBJ2-5, with 7 bases fitting TRBD2. The CDR3 totals 17 residues. V was clipped by 5 bases and J by 6 bases; unmatched bases: 18. From germline, CDR1 is SGHTA and CDR2 FQGNSA. The CDR3 sequence: CASSRVLGGRDAKTQYF. CDR3 in DNA: TGTGCCAGCAGCCGGGTCCTGGGAGGGAGGGACGCCAAGACCCAGTACTTC.

V gene TRBV5-4 combines with J gene TRBJ2-1; TRBD2 agrees at 9 bases. CDR1 and CDR2 from the germline V gene are SGHNT and YYREEE (reference sequence). V trimming: 3 bases; J trimming: 6 bases; junction bases outside the gene matches: 7. CDR3 size: 15 residues. The CDR3 DNA is TGTGCCAGCAGCTACCCTAGCGGGGATGTCAATGAGCAGTTCTTC. It codes for CASSYPSGDVNEQFF.

Only one count was recorded for this clone. This chain uses TRBV4-3 with TRBJ1-6; no clear D. The ends were cut back, 1 base at V and 7 bases at J, with 14 bases in the middle. The germline V gene encodes CDR1 LGHNA and CDR2 YSLEER. This CDR3 is 16 amino acids long. The CDR3 reads CASSQAANPVNSPLHF. CDR3 DNA sequence: TGCGCCAGCAGCCAAGCGGCCAATCCTGTGAATTCACCCCTCCACTTT.

V is TRBV30 and J is TRBJ2-1; TRBD2 matches 7 bases. Per germline, CDR1 GTSNPN and CDR2 SVGIG (reference sequence). Losses at the gene ends were 0 bases for V and 1 base for J; bases not matched to a gene: 6. The CDR3 has 16 amino acids. CDR3 DNA sequence: TGTGCCTGGAGTGTAGGGGCGGGAGCTTCCTACAATGAGCAGTTCTTC. Protein product: CAWSVGAGASYNEQFF.

This chain links TRBV27 with TRBJ1-2; no clear D gene. Germline V gives CDR1 MNHEY, CDR2 SMNVEV (reference sequence). Trimming took 3 bases from V and 4 from J, leaving 18 bases between them. This CDR3 spans 16 amino acids. As DNA, the CDR3 is TGTGCCAGCAGTTTTTCTGGTGGCCCCGCTACCTATGGCTACACCTTC. Its translation is CASSFSGGPATYGYTF.

In its sample, this clone was seen once. The chain joins TRBV19 to TRBJ1-5; D unresolved. The length of the CDR3 is 14 residues. CDR1 and CDR2 from the germline V gene are LNHDA and SQIVND (reference sequence). V lost 6 bases and J 3 bases, leaving 12 bases between the germline ends. Here the CDR3 reads CASSLWEVNQPQHF. In DNA form, the CDR3 reads TGTGCCAGTAGCCTTTGGGAGGTCAATCAGCCCCAGCATTTT.

The chain recombines TRBV28 with TRBJ1-5; D not resolved. Germline V gene lookup returns CDR1 MDHEN and CDR2 SYDVKM. The CDR3 spans 12 residues. The V end lost 7 bases, the J end lost 4 bases, and 8 bases lay between the germline ends. CDR3 DNA sequence: TGTGCCAGCACCTCCGAAAATCAGCCCCAGCATTTT. This translates into CASTSENQPQHF.

This clone was seen just once. The rearrangement uses TRBV5-1 and TRBJ2-7; 7 bases match TRBD2. The junction had 13 bases not matched to a gene; V was cut back by 4 bases and J by 6 bases. CDR3 length equals 15 residues. CDR1 is SGHRS and CDR2 is YFSETQ in the germline V gene. The CDR3 DNA sequence: TGCGCCAGCAGCCTGAACCCCGGGGGGTTCTTCGAGCAGTACTTC. Translated, it gives CASSLNPGGFFEQYF.

The gene calls are TRBV25-1 and TRBJ2-6; 8 bases fit TRBD1. Trimming took 4 bases from V and 2 from J; bases not matched to a gene: 1. The CDR3 loop spans 15 amino acids. From germline, CDR1 is MGHDK and CDR2 SYGVNS. CDR3 DNA sequence: TGTGCCAGCAGTGTACAGGGGGCTGGGGCCAACGTCCTGACTTTC. Its protein is CASSVQGAGANVLTF.

J is TRBJ2-1 and V is TRBV15, with 8 bases that match TRBD2. V was pared by 1 base and J by 1 base, with 12 bases of the junction left unmatched. Germline V CDR1 and CDR2: LNHNV, YYDKDF (reference sequence). The CDR3 contains 19 residues. The CDR3 DNA is TGTGCCACCAGCAGAGCCCTACTACGGGGGGGCCAGTCCTACAATGAGCAGTTCTTC. It specifies CATSRALLRGGQSYNEQFF.